This T cell receptor beta chain emerged from a study of OX40 agonist ivuxolimab in advanced cancers. Study details: The patients got ivuxolimab, which is an agonistic anti-OX40 (CD134) antibody.

Measured with immunoSEQ multiplex PCR; TCRdb has only the in-frame clones, and not every one. Here the sample spans around 38,000 clones, less than 85% being singletons. The germline V gene has CDR1 ENHRY and CDR2 SYGVKD. This CDR3 has 14 residues. The sequenced sample was CD4+ or CD8+ T cells sorted from blood, obtained in a trial of the OX40 agonist ivuxolimab. The chain recombines TRBV10-3 with TRBJ2-5, with D perhaps matching TRBD1 or TRBD2 (6 bases each). The J call is in doubt because the DNA end fits TRBJ2-7 better. The clonotype originates from an adult with an advanced solid tumor such as melanoma, head and neck, liver or kidney cancer. The CDR3 region is CAMGGGTGLDEQYF. The CDR3 region has the DNA TGTGCCATGGGGGGCGGGACTGGTCTGGACGAGCAGTACTTC.